The 10 T cell receptor beta chains given below trace back to one sample, sequenced in a study of long-term antiretroviral therapy in people with HIV. The authors ran the immunoSEQ assay, v3.0, at survey level. This table comes from immunoSEQ multiplex PCR, and its TCRdb copy is limited to in-frame clones, with some not included. The sample lists around 21,000 clones, roughly 85% occurring once. The sequencing used unsorted PBMCs, collected 0.2 years after starting antiretroviral therapy. The receptors were sampled from a woman between 25 and 40 years old with HIV.

The chain is built from TRBV6-6 and TRBJ2-5, with 10 positions matching TRBD2. V shed 6 bases and J 2 bases; nucleotides not matched to a gene: 3. CDR3 length equals 14 residues. CDR1 and CDR2 (germline): MNHNY, SVGAGI (reference sequence). CDR3 DNA sequence: TGTGCCAGCAGAGCACTAGCGGGACAAGAGACCCAGTACTTC. This sequence encodes CASRALAGQETQYF.

This chain joins TRBV7-9 and TRBJ2-1; possibly TRBD2 for D (7 bases). Germline CDR1 and CDR2: SEHNR and FQNEAQ (reference sequence). The CDR3 is 16 amino acids. The V end lost 2 bases, the J end lost 2 bases, and 13 bases lay between the germline ends. CDR3 DNA: TGTGCCAGCAGCTTACGCCCGGGGGGCCCCTACAATGAGCAGTTCTTC. It is translated as CASSLRPGGPYNEQFF.

The chain links TRBV12-5 to TRBJ2-5; D not certain. Trimming stripped 1 base from V and 4 bases from J, with 1 base between. The CDR3 has 11 amino acids. Germline V gives CDR1 LGHNT, CDR2 FRNRAP. In nucleotides, the CDR3 is TGTGCTAGTGGTTTGGGAGAGACCCAGTACTTC. It translates to CASGLGETQYF. Together with reference TRBV12-5 and TRBJ2-5, the CDR3 gives the full variable domain: DARVTQTPRHKVTEMGQEVTMRCQPILGHNTVFWYRQTMMQGLELLAYFRNRAPLDDSGMPKDRFSAEMPDATLATLKIQPSEPRDSAVYFCASGLGETQYFGPGTRLLVL.

V and J are TRBV11-2 and TRBJ2-7, with 8 bases lining up with TRBD1. CDR1 and CDR2 from the germline V gene are SGHAT and FQNNGV. After removal of 10 bases from V and 2 bases from J, the junction contained 13 bases not matched to a gene. The CDR3 loop spans 15 amino acids. CDR3 region: CATISPGQEAYEQYF. The CDR3 bases are TGTGCCACCATCTCGCCGGGACAGGAGGCCTACGAGCAGTACTTC.

This clone was counted once. The rearrangement joins TRBV20-1 to TRBJ1-1; D call uncertain. The CDR3 is 11 residues long. Germline V gives CDR1 DFQATT, CDR2 SNEGSKA (reference sequence). V was clipped by 3 bases and J by 4 bases, with 6 bases between them. The CDR3 sequence is CSASFVTEAFF. Written as DNA, the CDR3 is TGCAGTGCTAGTTTCGTCACTGAAGCTTTCTTT.

The V gene is TRBV6-4, the J gene TRBJ1-5; D may be TRBD1 (5 bases). In germline, CDR1 is MRHNA, CDR2 SNTAGT. V dropped 1 base and J dropped 1 base, with 8 bases sitting between them. The CDR3 is 15 residues long. DNA for the CDR3: TGTGCCAGCAGTGACTTTTACAGGAGCAATCAGCCCCAGCATTTT. This sequence encodes CASSDFYRSNQPQHF.

CDR3 residues: CAISGSATGELFF. In DNA form, the CDR3 reads TGTGCCATCAGTGGGTCGGCCACCGGGGAGCTGTTTTTT. This rearrangement joins TRBV10-3 to TRBJ2-2; no clear D gene. The CDR3 has 13 amino acids. The germline CDR1 and CDR2 sequences are ENHRY and SYGVKD. With 4 bases removed from V and 4 bases from J, the gap between germline ends came to 7 bases.

The chain recombines TRBV7-3 with TRBJ2-1; 13 bases agree with TRBD2. The germline CDR1 and CDR2 sequences are SGHTA and FQGTGA. V lost 4 bases to trimming and J lost 8 bases; unmatched junction nucleotides: 5. The CDR3 runs to 15 residues. Here the CDR3 DNA reads TGTGCCAGCAGCTCAACTAGCGGGGGGGCCTATGAGCAGTTCTTC. It yields the protein CASSSTSGGAYEQFF.

The chain is built from TRBV7-3 and TRBJ2-1; TRBD2 is a possible D gene (5 bases). Germline V gene lookup returns CDR1 SGHTA and CDR2 FQGTGA. V lost 0 bases to trimming and J lost 13 bases, with 16 bases between them. The CDR3 is 14 residues long. The CDR3 loop is CASSLTAAEADQFF. In DNA, the CDR3 is TGTGCCAGCAGCTTAACCGCGGCTGAAGCGGACCAGTTCTTC.

The CDR3 reads CAWRRGSTNTEAFF. The DNA of the CDR3 is TGTGCCTGGAGGAGGGGGTCAACGAACACTGAAGCTTTCTTT. The chain combines TRBV30 with TRBJ1-1; the D gene is possibly TRBD1 (6 bases). This CDR3 is 14 amino acids long. V lost 3 bases, J lost 1 base, and 12 bases lay in between. Germline assignment: CDR1 GTSNPN and CDR2 SVGIG (reference sequence).